The 3 T cell receptor beta chains below were found in one sample sequenced in a study of OX40 agonist ivuxolimab in advanced cancers. The repertoire was sequenced with immunoSEQ multiplex PCR; TCRdb's copy has only in-frame clones and lacks some. The sample has more than 20,000 clones; 85% to 90% are singletons. Material: CD4+ or CD8+ T cells sorted from blood, obtained in a trial of the OX40 agonist ivuxolimab. The receptors come from an adult with an advanced solid tumor such as melanoma, head and neck, liver or kidney cancer.

The chain employs TRBV19 and TRBJ2-7, with a weak D call TRBD2 (6 bases). Germline lookup yields CDR1 LNHDA and CDR2 SQIVND (reference sequence). This CDR3 is built from 16 residues. Trimming shortened V by 3 bases and J by 5 bases, and 20 bases separated the two germline ends. CDR3 sequence reads: CASSIPRLGVLDEQYF. CDR3 bases: TGTGCCAGTAGTATCCCCCGACTAGGCGTATTAGACGAGCAGTACTTC.

This rearrangement joins TRBV27 to TRBJ2-1, with D unclear. The CDR3 length is 14 residues. The V and J ends lost 4 bases and 11 bases respectively, with 18 bases between them. Germline V gene data show CDR1 as MNHEY and CDR2 as SMNVEV (reference sequence). The CDR3 DNA sequence: TGTGCCAGCAGTTACACGGGCGGTACCGGAAAGCAGTTCTTC. Translating gives CASSYTGGTGKQFF.

V usage is TRBV5-6 and J usage is TRBJ2-2, with TRBD1 matching over 7 bases. The CDR3 covers 15 residues. Trimming removed 2 bases from V and 4 bases from J; junction bases left unmatched: 5. Germline assignment: CDR1 SGHDT and CDR2 YYEEEE. The CDR3 DNA follows: TGTGCCAGCAGCTTTTTTAAGGGGGCCACCGGGGAGCTGTTTTTT. This gives the protein CASSFFKGATGELFF.